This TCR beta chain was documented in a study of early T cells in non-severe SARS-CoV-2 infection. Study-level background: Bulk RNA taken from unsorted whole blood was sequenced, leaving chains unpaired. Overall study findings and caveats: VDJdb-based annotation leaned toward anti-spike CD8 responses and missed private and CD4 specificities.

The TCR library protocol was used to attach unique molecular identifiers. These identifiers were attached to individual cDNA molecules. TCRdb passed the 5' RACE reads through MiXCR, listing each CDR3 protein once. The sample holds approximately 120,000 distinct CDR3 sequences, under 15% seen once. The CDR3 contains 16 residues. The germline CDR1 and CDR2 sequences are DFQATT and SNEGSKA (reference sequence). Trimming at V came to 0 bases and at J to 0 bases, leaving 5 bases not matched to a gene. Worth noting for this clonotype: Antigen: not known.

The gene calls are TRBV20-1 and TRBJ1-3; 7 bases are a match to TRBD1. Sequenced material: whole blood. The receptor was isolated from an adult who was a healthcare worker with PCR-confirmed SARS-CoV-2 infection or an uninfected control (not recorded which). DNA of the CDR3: TGCAGTGCTAGAGACAATGGACAGGCCTCTGGAAACACCATATATTTT. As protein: CSARDNGQASGNTIYF.